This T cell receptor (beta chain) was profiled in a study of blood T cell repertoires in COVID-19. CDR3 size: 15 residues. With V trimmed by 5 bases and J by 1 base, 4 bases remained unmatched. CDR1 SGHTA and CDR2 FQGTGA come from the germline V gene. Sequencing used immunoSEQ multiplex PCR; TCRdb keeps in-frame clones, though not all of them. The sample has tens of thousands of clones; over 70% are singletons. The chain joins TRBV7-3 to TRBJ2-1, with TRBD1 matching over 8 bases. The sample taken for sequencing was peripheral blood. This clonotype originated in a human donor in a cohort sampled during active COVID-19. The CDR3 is CASSPQGASYNEQFF. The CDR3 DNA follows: TGTGCCAGCAGCCCTCAGGGGGCGTCCTACAATGAGCAGTTCTTC.